Shown below are 17 T cell receptor beta chains from a single sample sequenced in a study of breast tumors, draining lymph nodes, adjacent tissues. TCRdb redid the calling of the multiplex PCR reads with MiXCR, one entry per CDR3 protein. Among around 110,000 distinct CDR3 sequences listed, more than 25% were seen once. Axillary draining lymph nodes of breast cancer patients supplied the node samples. The sample consisted of axillary lymph node tissue. These receptors originate from a female donor with breast cancer. Some clones in this sample may be carry-over from other donors' samples.

This clonotype was detected many times. V and J are TRBV19 and TRBJ2-7; TRBD2 matches at 7 bases. The CDR3 covers 15 residues. V trimming: 1 base; J trimming: 3 bases; junction bases outside the gene matches: 6. Looked up from germline, CDR1 is LNHDA and CDR2 is SQIVND (reference sequence). This CDR3 reads CASSIALAESYEQYF. The CDR3 nucleotides read TGTGCCAGTAGTATAGCCCTAGCGGAAAGCTACGAGCAGTACTTC.

Remarks on this clonotype: Germline is not matched at one junction end, which may reflect a read error. This chain links TRBV10-3 with TRBJ1-6, with D unclear. Germline V gene sequence: CDR1 ENHRY, CDR2 SYGVKD. CDR3 length equals 15 residues. CDR3 sequence reads: CAISPAAGINSPLHF. The CDR3 region has the DNA TGTGCCATCAGCCCCGCGGCGGGCATTAATTCACCCCTCCACTTC.

This clonotype was detected many times. This rearrangement joins TRBV3-1 to TRBJ2-3; unclear D gene. This CDR3 has 14 amino acids. Per germline, CDR1 LGHDT and CDR2 YNNKEL (reference sequence). V lost 2 bases, J lost 6 bases, and 12 bases lay in between. The CDR3 is CASSQLDSRDTQYF. The CDR3 DNA reads as TGTGCCAGCAGCCAATTAGACTCAAGGGATACGCAGTATTTT.

This clonotype was seen ten or more times. The rearrangement links TRBV2 to TRBJ1-4; D is ambiguous. V dropped 2 bases and J dropped 8 bases, with 3 bases sitting between them. This CDR3 is built from 11 residues. Germline values: CDR1 SNHLY, CDR2 FYNNEI. The CDR3 here is CASSETEKLFF. CDR3 coding DNA: TGTGCCAGCAGTGAAACCGAAAAACTGTTTTTT.

V gene TRBV5-1 combines with J gene TRBJ1-1; no reliable D call. CDR3 length: 13 residues. V was pared by 4 bases and J by 5 bases, with 12 bases between. Per germline, CDR1 SGHRS and CDR2 YFSETQ. The CDR3 DNA is TGCGCCAGCAGCCAAATGTCTGGGACTGAAGCTTTCTTT. Translating gives CASSQMSGTEAFF.

This clonotype has a count of ten or more. The J gene is TRBJ2-3, the V gene TRBV18; no reliable D call. V lost 2 bases and J lost 6, with 9 bases in between. Germline CDR1 KGHSH, CDR2 LQKENI. This CDR3 is built from 13 residues. The CDR3 coding sequence is TGTGCCAGCTCACCAATTGGGTTGGATACGCAGTATTTT. This translates into CASSPIGLDTQYF. The full variable domain, with the rest looked up from reference TRBV18 and TRBJ2-3, is NAGVMQNPRHLVRRRGQEARLRCSPMKGHSHVYWYRQLPEEGLKFMVYLQKENIIDESGMPKERFSAEFPKEGPSILRIQQVVRGDSAAYFCASSPIGLDTQYFGPGTRLTVL.

A note on this clonotype: With a much larger clone just one base away, this may be a read error. The CDR3 does not close with the conserved phenylalanine or tryptophan, likely indicating a read error. The DNA is left out, because the CDR3 cannot be placed on it with certainty; the CDR3 is given as TCRdb lists it. The chain combines TRBV20-1 with TRBJ2-7. The CDR3 comprises 12 residues, both ends counted. Germline V gives CDR1 DFQATT, CDR2 SNEGSKA (reference sequence). CDR3 amino acids: CSARGANYEQSL.

Only a few counts were recorded for this clonotype. This clone may be a read error of a much larger clone one base away. This sequence joins TRBV5-1 and TRBJ2-2; D is ambiguous. The CDR3 has 16 amino acids. Germline V CDR1 and CDR2: SGHRS, YFSETQ. The CDR3 reads CASSLGLGKNTRELFF. The CDR3 DNA reads TGCGCCAGCAGCTTGGGTCTAGGTAAAAACACCAGGGAGCTGTTTTTT.

Many counts were recorded for this clonotype. The chain carries TRBV28 and TRBJ1-4, with D maybe TRBD1 (6 bases). Looked up from germline, CDR1 is MDHEN and CDR2 is SYDVKM. With 3 bases removed from V and 12 bases from J, the gap between germline ends came to 11 bases. CDR3 length equals 12 residues. The CDR3 protein is CASSLKGEQLFF. The CDR3 DNA is TGTGCCAGCAGTTTGAAGGGGGAGCAACTGTTTTTT.

This clonotype was counted ten times or more. The rearrangement uses TRBV6-6 and TRBJ2-2; 9 bases agree with TRBD2. The germline gives CDR1 MNHNY, CDR2 SVGAGI (reference sequence). This CDR3 is built from 15 residues. The V segment lost 4 bases and the J segment 4 bases; nucleotides outside the gene matches: 4. The CDR3: CASSLAGAGTGELFF. In nucleotides, the CDR3 is TGTGCCAGCAGTTTAGCGGGAGCGGGCACCGGGGAGCTGTTTTTT.

This clonotype was found many times. CDR3 DNA sequence: TGTGCCAGCAGCCAAGGGCTTATGGAGACCCAGTACTTC. Translating it yields CASSQGLMETQYF. The V call is TRBV3-1, the J call TRBJ2-5; D remains unclear. The germline CDR1 and CDR2 sequences are LGHDT and YNNKEL (reference sequence). V lost 1 base, J lost 5 bases, and 8 bases lay in between. There are 13 residues in the CDR3.

This clonotype was picked up many times. The CDR3 reads CASTTYGYTF. For the CDR3, the DNA is TGTGCCAGCACCACCTATGGCTACACCTTC. The chain links TRBV3-1 to TRBJ1-2; D ambiguous. The CDR3 is 10 residues long. V gave up 7 bases and J gave up 4 bases, with 4 bases separating them. CDR1 and CDR2 (germline): LGHDT, YNNKEL (reference sequence).

At least ten counts were recorded for this clonotype. The V gene is TRBV20-1, the J gene TRBJ2-7; the D is unclear. Germline V CDR1 and CDR2: DFQATT, SNEGSKA (reference sequence). This CDR3 is built from 13 residues. The V gene lost 5 bases and the J gene lost 2 bases, with 13 bases spanning the gap. Here the CDR3 reads CSALTSAPYEQYF. CDR3 coding DNA: TGCAGTGCTCTGACATCCGCGCCCTACGAGCAGTACTTC.

This clonotype was seen repeatedly, ten times or more. The chain couples TRBV20-1 to TRBJ2-1; 13 nucleotides align to TRBD2. Trimming removed 1 base from V and 9 bases from J; junction bases left unmatched: 3. This CDR3 contains 14 residues. Germline assignment: CDR1 DFQATT and CDR2 SNEGSKA (reference sequence). For the CDR3, the DNA is TGCAGTGCTAGAGGACTAGCGGGGGGCACTGAGCAGTTCTTC. It translates to CSARGLAGGTEQFF.

The table lists this clonotype with a few counts. The chain has TRBV5-8 and TRBJ1-1; D perhaps matches TRBD1 (6 bases). The CDR3 runs to 13 residues. The V and J ends lost 8 bases and 2 bases respectively, with 13 bases between them. CDR1 and CDR2 (germline): SGHTS, YDEGEE. The CDR3 sequence is CARRGGGNTEAFF. The CDR3 DNA follows: TGTGCCAGGAGAGGGGGGGGAAACACTGAAGCTTTCTTT.

Notes on this clonotype: This may be a read error, as it is one base from a much larger clone. The V and J genes are TRBV6-1 and TRBJ1-2; a possible D gene is TRBD1 (6 bases). The CDR3 sequence is 14 residues long. Germline lookup yields CDR1 MNHNS and CDR2 SASEGT. The CDR3 here is CASSQSGLRGSLPF. CDR3 sequence (DNA): TGTGCCAGCAGTCAATCGGGTTTAAGGGGGTCCCTACCCTTC.

This clonotype showed up many times. The CDR3 DNA is TGTGCCAGCAGTCCGGACAGATACAATGAGCAGTTCTTC. This sequence encodes CASSPDRYNEQFF. This sequence joins TRBV13 and TRBJ2-1; perhaps TRBD1 as D (6 bases). The CDR3 runs 13 residues. Germline V CDR1 and CDR2: PRHDT, FYEKMQ (reference sequence). V was shortened by 6 bases and J by 4 bases, with 10 bases between the two germline ends.